Presented here are 23 T cell receptor beta chains from one specimen sequenced in a study of vaccination effects on CD4 cells after COVID-19. Assay: immunoSEQ multiplex PCR; the TCRdb copy retains only in-frame clones and omits some. The sample carries around 30,000 clones, about 67% recorded once. Antigen-specific CD4+ T cells were expanded (with viral peptide pools) by the ViraFEST assay ahead of sequencing. The culture ran for approximately nine days before CD4+ T cells were isolated. Participants were vaccinated with two doses of either the BNT162b2 or mRNA-1273 vaccine. Their specific antigens are unknown. The material sequenced was CD4+ T cells from PBMCs cultured with HCoV-NL63 spike peptides, taken after COVID-19 vaccination. Every receptor here comes from a human donor who received a COVID-19 vaccine.

As concerns this clone: One end of the junction is discordant with germline, which a read error may explain. The gene calls are TRBV7-7 and TRBJ2-5; 8 nucleotides agree with TRBD2. The CDR3 has 14 residues. Germline loops: CDR1 SSHAT, CDR2 FNYEAQ (reference sequence). The CDR3 DNA sequence: TGTGCCAGCAGCATAGCGGGGATCCAAGAGACCCAGTACTTC. Amino acid sequence: CASSIAGIQETQYF.

This clone was seen a few times. The J gene is TRBJ1-4, the V gene TRBV30; a possible D gene is TRBD1 (5 bases). Germline lookup yields CDR1 GTSNPN and CDR2 SVGIG (reference sequence). Trimming took off 0 bases at V and 5 bases at J, with 13 bases between the two ends. The CDR3 is made up of 15 amino acids. The CDR3 sequence: CAWSVRGRTNEKLFF. The CDR3 nucleotides are TGTGCCTGGAGTGTACGGGGACGGACGAATGAAAAACTGTTTTTT.

For the CDR3, the DNA is TGTGCCAGCAGTTTTGCCGGAGCTAACTATGGCTACACCTTC. Amino acids: CASSFAGANYGYTF. J is TRBJ1-2 and V is TRBV27; D ambiguous. The CDR3 contains 14 residues. Germline values: CDR1 MNHEY, CDR2 SMNVEV (reference sequence). V lost 3 bases to trimming and J lost 0 bases, with 8 bases between them.

V gene TRBV5-1 combines with J gene TRBJ2-5, with D tentatively TRBD2 (5 bases). The CDR3 sequence is 15 residues long. V lost 0 bases to trimming and J lost 1 base, with 10 bases between them. Germline CDR1 reads SGHRS; CDR2 reads YFSETQ. The CDR3 bases are TGCGCCAGCAGCTTGGTAGAGGAGGCCCAAGAGACCCAGTACTTC. Translation gives CASSLVEEAQETQYF.

The rearrangement links TRBV2 to TRBJ1-1, with D possibly matching TRBD1 (5 bases). Germline V gene sequence: CDR1 SNHLY, CDR2 FYNNEI. Trimming removed 10 bases at V and 5 bases at J, with 14 bases between. CDR3 length: 12 residues. CDR3 sequence reads: CATTGEGTEAFF. CDR3 DNA: TGTGCCACCACCGGGGAGGGGACTGAAGCTTTCTTT.

The CDR3 nucleotides read TGTGCCAGCAGCCGACCTCTAGCGGGGGGTTACGAGCAGTACTTC. Protein sequence: CASSRPLAGGYEQYF. This chain uses TRBV3-1 (or the pseudogene TRBV3-2) with TRBJ2-7; 11 nucleotides agree with TRBD2. With V trimmed by 4 bases and J by 4 bases, 6 bases remained unmatched. The germline gives CDR1 LGHDT, CDR2 YNNKEL (reference sequence). The CDR3 contains 15 residues.

The chain combines TRBV19 with TRBJ1-5, with TRBD1 matching 9 bases. Germline CDR1 is LNHDA and CDR2 is SQIVND (reference sequence). This CDR3 spans 16 amino acids. J was trimmed by 7 bases and V by 4 bases; bases with no gene match: 11. CDR3 sequence (DNA): TGTGCCAGTAGTAGCCTCCCGGGACAGGGATACCAGCCCCAGCATTTT. Translation: CASSSLPGQGYQPQHF.

This clone was counted once. The rearrangement uses TRBV16 and TRBJ2-7, with 15 bases fitting TRBD2. This CDR3 region has 18 residues. Germline trimming cut 5 bases from V and 0 bases from J; bases unmatched to any gene: 8. Germline V gene lookup returns CDR1 KGHSY and CDR2 FQNENV. The CDR3 nucleotides read TGTGCCAGCAGCTCCCCCGGGACTAGCGGGAGGTTCTCCTACGAGCAGTACTTC. As protein: CASSSPGTSGRFSYEQYF.

V gene TRBV19 combines with J gene TRBJ2-2, with 9 bases that match TRBD1. Trimming took 7 bases from V and 7 from J; bases not matched to a gene: 7. The germline V gene encodes CDR1 LNHDA and CDR2 SQIVND (reference sequence). The CDR3 runs to 14 residues. CDR3 loop: CASNPGQGNGELFF. CDR3 bases: TGTGCCAGTAATCCGGGACAGGGTAACGGGGAGCTGTTTTTT.

The chain combines TRBV6-5 with TRBJ1-1, with a possible D match to TRBD1 (6 bases). Germline CDR1 MNHEY, CDR2 SVGAGI. Trimming stripped 8 bases from V and 5 bases from J, with 15 bases between. This CDR3 spans 13 amino acids. The DNA for the CDR3 is TGTGCCAGCGCGCTGGGGGGGCCAACTGAAGCTTTCTTT. Translated: CASALGGPTEAFF.

The chain links TRBV9 to TRBJ1-2; tentative D call: TRBD1 (5 bases). Between the trimmed V and J ends, which lost 2 bases and 6 bases, there was a span of 11 bases. This CDR3 has 13 residues. Germline V lookup: CDR1 SGDLS, CDR2 YYNGEE. CDR3 DNA: TGTGCCAGCAGCGTTTCGGGGGAGAATGGCTACACCTTC. Protein: CASSVSGENGYTF.

The chain uses TRBV11-3 and TRBJ2-1; 7 bases agree with TRBD2. This CDR3 is built from 14 residues. The germline gives CDR1 SGHNT, CDR2 YENEEA. V was clipped by 5 bases and J by 4 bases; unmatched bases: 5. The CDR3, as DNA: TGTGCCAGCAGCCGTACTAGCGAGTACAATGAGCAGTTCTTC. It yields the protein CASSRTSEYNEQFF.

The chain joins TRBV18 to TRBJ1-2; D unresolved. The CDR3 totals 14 residues. Germline V gene data show CDR1 as KGHSH and CDR2 as LQKENI. Trimming shortened V by 1 base and J by 5 bases, and 11 bases separated the two germline ends. CDR3 nucleotides: TGTGCCAGCTCACCACTCGATGATTCTTATGGCTACACCTTC. This codes for CASSPLDDSYGYTF.

Comment on this clone: This sample includes further DNA sequences coding for the same CDR3. The chain combines TRBV24-1 with TRBJ2-7; the D is unclear. This CDR3 has 11 amino acids. CDR1 and CDR2 from the germline V gene are KGHDR and SFDVKD. V lost 0 bases, J lost 4 bases, and 0 bases lay in between. The CDR3 region has the DNA TGTGCCACCAGTGATTTGTACGAGCAGTACTTC. Its protein product is CATSDLYEQYF.

This clone appeared once. The V gene is TRBV27, the J gene TRBJ2-1; 8 positions agree with TRBD1. Trimming cost V 1 base and J 0 bases; bases outside gene matches: 8. The CDR3 sequence is 18 residues long. From germline, CDR1 is MNHEY and CDR2 SMNVEV (reference sequence). CDR3 loop: CASSLFHRGESSYNEQFF. Here the CDR3 DNA reads TGTGCCAGCAGTTTATTCCACAGGGGGGAGAGCTCCTACAATGAGCAGTTCTTC.

The rearrangement links TRBV27 to TRBJ1-2; tentatively, D is TRBD1 (6 bases). Germline loops: CDR1 MNHEY, CDR2 SMNVEV (reference sequence). The CDR3 totals 15 residues. The V and J ends lost 7 bases and 2 bases respectively, with 17 bases between them. The CDR3 spells CASKGSRGLNYGYTF. The DNA for the CDR3 is TGTGCCAGCAAGGGAAGCAGGGGTCTAAACTATGGCTACACCTTC.

As to this clone: Additional DNA sequences in this sample encode the identical CDR3. This chain uses TRBV2 with TRBJ1-1, with D unresolved. The CDR3 runs to 13 residues. In germline, CDR1 is SNHLY, CDR2 FYNNEI. V lost 2 bases to trimming and J lost 1 base, with 5 bases between them. CDR3 protein: CASSELENTEAFF. The CDR3 region has the DNA TGTGCCAGCAGTGAACTGGAGAACACTGAAGCTTTCTTT.

This chain uses TRBV10-3 with TRBJ2-7; unclear D gene. Germline V gives CDR1 ENHRY, CDR2 SYGVKD. The germline V and J ends were trimmed by 3 bases and 5 bases, with 14 bases remaining between them. This CDR3 comprises 14 residues. The CDR3 loop reads CAISDVLRQHEQYF. CDR3 bases: TGTGCCATCAGTGATGTATTAAGGCAACACGAGCAGTACTTC.

V and J are TRBV5-3 and TRBJ2-7, with a possible D match to TRBD1 (6 bases). TRBV5-3 is recorded as an ORF, its role being uncertain. V was shortened by 1 base and J by 3 bases, with 8 bases between the two germline ends. The CDR3 extends over 13 amino acids. CDR3 DNA: TGTGCCAGAAGCTTGACACAGGGCTACGAGCAGTACTTC. Translated, it gives CARSLTQGYEQYF.

This rearrangement joins TRBV2 to TRBJ2-6, with 11 bases lining up with TRBD1. The CDR3 is 19 amino acids. Germline values: CDR1 SNHLY, CDR2 FYNNEI. The J segment lost 2 bases and the V segment lost 6 bases, leaving 12 bases of the junction unmatched. CDR3 region: CASRDRGLDQFPGANVLTF. CDR3 coding DNA: TGTGCCAGCAGGGACAGGGGGCTAGATCAGTTCCCTGGGGCCAACGTCCTGACTTTC.

This chain joins TRBV29-1 and TRBJ2-1; 13 nucleotides match TRBD2. The CDR3 runs to 13 residues. The V gene's germline CDR1 is SQVTM and CDR2 ANQGSEA. J lost 11 bases, V lost 5 bases, and 6 bases had no gene match. CDR3 nucleotides: TGCAGCGTTCGGACTAGCGGGAGTGGGCAGCAGTTCTTC. Amino acids: CSVRTSGSGQQFF.

Of note for this clone: The junction and the germline gene differ at one end; a read error may be behind it. The genes are TRBV15 and TRBJ2-1; 13 positions match TRBD2. This CDR3 contains 14 residues. The germline V gene has CDR1 LNHNV and CDR2 YYDKDF (reference sequence). Here the CDR3 DNA reads TGTGCCACCAGCACTCGGACTAGCGGGAGAGTTTTGCTCTTC. Residues: CATSTRTSGRVLLF. Full variable domain (remainder filled in from reference TRBV15 and TRBJ2-1): DAMVIQNPRYQVTQFGKPVTLSCSQTLNHNVMYWYQQKSSQAPKLLFHYYDKDFNNEADTPDNFQSRRPNTSFCFLDIRSPGLGDTAMYLCATSTRTSGRVLLFGPGTRLTVL.

This chain connects TRBV6-5 to TRBJ2-7; TRBD2 matches at 9 bases. The germline CDR1 and CDR2 sequences are MNHEY and SVGAGI. The CDR3 runs 15 residues. The V gene end was trimmed by 0 bases and the J gene end by 4 bases; junction bases not matched to a gene: 4. The CDR3 sequence is CASSYSGSGGYEQYF. Here the CDR3 DNA reads TGTGCCAGCAGTTACTCGGGTAGCGGGGGTTACGAGCAGTACTTC.